This record covers a single T cell receptor (beta chain). Produced via immunoSEQ multiplex PCR; TCRdb's table is partial and in-frame only. Among tens of thousands of clones listed, 88% were seen once. This CDR3 spans 15 amino acids. V lost 2 bases and J 1 base, leaving 6 bases between the germline ends. Germline V gene sequence: CDR1 MNHEY, CDR2 SMNVEV (reference sequence). This sample was included in a study of blood T cell repertoires in COVID-19. V and J are TRBV27 and TRBJ1-6; D not resolved. The sequence was obtained from a man aged 45-65 years with active COVID-19. Sequenced: peripheral blood. The CDR3, as DNA: TGTGCCAGCAGTTTAGTAATATCCTATAATTCACCCCTCCACTTT. Protein product: CASSLVISYNSPLHF.